The clone carrying this TCR beta chain was counted a single time. Its target is unknown. Clones were sequenced by immunoSEQ multiplex PCR, and TCRdb holds only the in-frame ones, with some missing. The sample has 120,000 to 150,000 clones; 86% are singletons. The data derive from a study of cytomegalovirus exposure and HLA in healthy donors. In the study overall: A later analysis reported the 120 or so validation repertoires used the same platform as the approximately 660 first-cohort repertoires.

Germline V gene data show CDR1 as SGHRS and CDR2 as YFSETQ. The CDR3 runs 15 residues. Germline trimming cut 4 bases from V and 5 bases from J; bases unmatched to any gene: 10. General observations from the study: The study designated 150 to 200 TCR beta chains cytomegalovirus-associated. Among the CMV-associated chains, a few were confirmed in vitro as specific for CMV antigens.

The donors were members of the roughly 120-subject validation cohort (separate from the approximately 670-subject first cohort). The receptor's source is a man younger than 35 in good health and CMV-seronegative. This chain joins TRBV5-1 and TRBJ1-2; 8 bases match TRBD1. Sequenced input: PBMCs. CDR3 protein: CASSTGQGAGYGYTF. CDR3 DNA sequence: TGCGCCAGCAGCACTGGACAGGGTGCTGGGTATGGCTACACCTTC.